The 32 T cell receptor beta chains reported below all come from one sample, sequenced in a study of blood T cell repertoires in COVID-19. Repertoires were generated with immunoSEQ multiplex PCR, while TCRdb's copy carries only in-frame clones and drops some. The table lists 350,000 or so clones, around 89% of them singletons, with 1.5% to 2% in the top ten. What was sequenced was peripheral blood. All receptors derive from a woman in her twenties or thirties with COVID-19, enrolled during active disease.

CDR3 DNA sequence: TGTGCCAGCCGGCAGACAGGGGTGGCCTATGGCTACACCTTC. Its protein product is CASRQTGVAYGYTF. This chain joins TRBV6-5 and TRBJ1-2; 8 bases match TRBD1. After removal of 8 bases from V and 4 bases from J, the junction contained 9 bases not matched to a gene. Germline V CDR1 and CDR2: MNHEY, SVGAGI. This CDR3 has 14 amino acids.

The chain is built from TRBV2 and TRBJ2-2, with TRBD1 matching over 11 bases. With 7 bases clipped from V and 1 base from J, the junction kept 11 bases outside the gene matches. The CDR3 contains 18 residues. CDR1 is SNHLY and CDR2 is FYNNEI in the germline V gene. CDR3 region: CASTGGGTGGRNTGELFF. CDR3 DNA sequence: TGTGCCAGCACCGGAGGTGGGACAGGGGGTCGGAACACCGGGGAGCTGTTTTTT.

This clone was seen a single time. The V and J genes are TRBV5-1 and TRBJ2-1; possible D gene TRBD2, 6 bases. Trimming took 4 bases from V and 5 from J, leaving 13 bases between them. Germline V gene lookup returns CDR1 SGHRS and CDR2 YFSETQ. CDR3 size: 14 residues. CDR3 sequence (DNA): TGCGCCAGCAGCACTTCCATAGCGGACAATGAGCAGTTCTTC. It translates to CASSTSIADNEQFF.

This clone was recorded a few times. CDR3 amino acids: CASSYAGQQFF. The CDR3, as DNA: TGTGCCAGCAGCTATGCGGGACAGCAGTTCTTC. V and J are TRBV2 and TRBJ2-1; maybe TRBD2 (6 bases). The CDR3 runs to 11 residues. Trimming shortened V by 6 bases and J by 11 bases, and 11 bases separated the two germline ends. From germline, CDR1 is SNHLY and CDR2 FYNNEI.

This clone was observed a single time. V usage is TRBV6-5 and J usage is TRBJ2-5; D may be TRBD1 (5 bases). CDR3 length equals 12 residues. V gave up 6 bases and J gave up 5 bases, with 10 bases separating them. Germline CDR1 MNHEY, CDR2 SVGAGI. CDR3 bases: TGTGCCAGCAGGGGGCCAGATGAGACCCAGTACTTC. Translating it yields CASRGPDETQYF.

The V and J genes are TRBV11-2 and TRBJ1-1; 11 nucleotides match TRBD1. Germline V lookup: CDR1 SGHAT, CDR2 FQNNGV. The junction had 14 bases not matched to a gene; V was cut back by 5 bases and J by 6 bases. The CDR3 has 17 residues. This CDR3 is CASSPGFGTGGTSEAFF. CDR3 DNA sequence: TGTGCCAGCAGCCCAGGTTTTGGGACAGGGGGAACTTCTGAAGCTTTCTTT.

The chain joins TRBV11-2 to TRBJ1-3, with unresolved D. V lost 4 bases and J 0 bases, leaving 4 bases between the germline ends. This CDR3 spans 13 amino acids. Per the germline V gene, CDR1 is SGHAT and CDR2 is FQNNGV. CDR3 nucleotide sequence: TGTGCCAGCAGCTCGAGCTCTGGAAACACCATATATTTT. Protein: CASSSSSGNTIYF.

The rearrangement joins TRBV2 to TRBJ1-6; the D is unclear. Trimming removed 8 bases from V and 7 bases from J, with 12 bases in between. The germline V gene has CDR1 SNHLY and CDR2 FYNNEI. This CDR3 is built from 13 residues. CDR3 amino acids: CASLPKRNSPLHF. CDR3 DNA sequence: TGTGCCAGCCTACCCAAGAGGAATTCACCCCTCCACTTT.

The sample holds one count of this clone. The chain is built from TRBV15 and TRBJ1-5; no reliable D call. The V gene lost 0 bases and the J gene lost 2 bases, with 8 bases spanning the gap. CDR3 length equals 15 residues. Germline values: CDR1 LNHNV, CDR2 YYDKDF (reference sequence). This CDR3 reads CATSRDLGGNQPQHF. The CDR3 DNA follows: TGTGCCACCAGCAGAGATTTGGGAGGCAATCAGCCCCAGCATTTT.

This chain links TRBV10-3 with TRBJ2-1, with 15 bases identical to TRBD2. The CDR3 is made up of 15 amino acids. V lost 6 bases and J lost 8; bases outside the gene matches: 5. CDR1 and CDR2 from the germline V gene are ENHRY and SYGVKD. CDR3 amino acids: CAISLGLAGGDEQFF. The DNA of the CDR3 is TGTGCCATCAGCCTAGGACTAGCGGGGGGGGATGAGCAGTTCTTC.

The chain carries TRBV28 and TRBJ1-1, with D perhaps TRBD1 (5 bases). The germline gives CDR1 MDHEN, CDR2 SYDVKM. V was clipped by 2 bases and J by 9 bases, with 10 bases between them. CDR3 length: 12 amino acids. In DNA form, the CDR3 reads TGTGCCAGCAGTTTAGCGGGGGGAAAAGCTTTCTTT. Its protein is CASSLAGGKAFF.

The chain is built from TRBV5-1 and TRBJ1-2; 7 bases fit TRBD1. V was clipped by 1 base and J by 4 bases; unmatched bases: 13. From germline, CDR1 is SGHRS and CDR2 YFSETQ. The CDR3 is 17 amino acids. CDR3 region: CASSLIFPARGSYGYTF. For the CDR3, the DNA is TGCGCCAGCAGCTTGATTTTCCCAGCCAGGGGGAGCTATGGCTACACCTTC.

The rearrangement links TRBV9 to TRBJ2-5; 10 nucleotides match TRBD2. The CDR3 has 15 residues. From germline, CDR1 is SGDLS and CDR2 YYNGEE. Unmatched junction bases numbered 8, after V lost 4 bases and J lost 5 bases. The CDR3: CASSPLAGGGETQYF. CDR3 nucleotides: TGTGCCAGCAGCCCATTAGCGGGGGGAGGGGAGACCCAGTACTTC.

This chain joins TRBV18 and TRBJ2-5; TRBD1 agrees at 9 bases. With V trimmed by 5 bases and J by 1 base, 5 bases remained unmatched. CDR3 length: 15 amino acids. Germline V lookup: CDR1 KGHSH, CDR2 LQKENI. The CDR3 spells CASSKPDRGQETQYF. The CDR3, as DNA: TGTGCCAGCTCAAAGCCGGACAGGGGCCAAGAGACCCAGTACTTC.

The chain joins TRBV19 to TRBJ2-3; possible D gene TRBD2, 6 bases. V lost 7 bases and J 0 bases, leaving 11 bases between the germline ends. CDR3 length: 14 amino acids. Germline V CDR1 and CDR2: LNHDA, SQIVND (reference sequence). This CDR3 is CASKFRGSTDTQYF. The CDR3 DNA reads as TGTGCCAGTAAATTTCGGGGGAGCACAGATACGCAGTATTTT.

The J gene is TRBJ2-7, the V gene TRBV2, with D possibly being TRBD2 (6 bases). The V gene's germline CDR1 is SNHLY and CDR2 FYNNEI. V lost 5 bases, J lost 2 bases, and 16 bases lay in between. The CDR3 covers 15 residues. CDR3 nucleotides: TGTGCCAGCAGTCGGGAGCTGAAGGTGACCTACGAGCAGTACGTC. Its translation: CASSRELKVTYEQYV.

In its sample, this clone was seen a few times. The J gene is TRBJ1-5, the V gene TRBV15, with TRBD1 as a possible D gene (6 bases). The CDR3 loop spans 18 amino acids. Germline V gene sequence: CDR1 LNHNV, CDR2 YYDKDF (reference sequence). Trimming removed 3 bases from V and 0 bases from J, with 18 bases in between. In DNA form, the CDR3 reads TGTGCCACCAGCAGGGGGGCCGGGGCGGTTTATAGCAATCAGCCCCAGCATTTT. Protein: CATSRGAGAVYSNQPQHF.

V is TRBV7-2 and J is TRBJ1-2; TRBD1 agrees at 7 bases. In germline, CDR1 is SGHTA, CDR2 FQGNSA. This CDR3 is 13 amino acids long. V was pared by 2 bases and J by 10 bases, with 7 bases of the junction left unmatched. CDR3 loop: CASSLLNRGPYTF. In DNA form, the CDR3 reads TGTGCCAGCAGCTTATTAAACAGGGGTCCCTACACCTTC.

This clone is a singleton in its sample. As DNA, the CDR3 is TGTGCCAGCTCTCCCCGGGGGGGTATCTACGAGCAGTACTTC. It translates to CASSPRGGIYEQYF. The rearrangement joins TRBV18 to TRBJ2-7; 8 nucleotides line up with TRBD2. Trimming at V came to 6 bases and at J to 3 bases, leaving 7 bases not matched to a gene. The CDR3 totals 14 residues. Germline V gene lookup returns CDR1 KGHSH and CDR2 LQKENI.

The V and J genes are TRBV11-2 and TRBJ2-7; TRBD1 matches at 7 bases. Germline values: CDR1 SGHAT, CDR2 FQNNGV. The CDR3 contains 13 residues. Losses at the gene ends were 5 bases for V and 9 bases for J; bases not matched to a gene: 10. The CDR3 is CASSDRQGLGQYF. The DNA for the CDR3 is TGTGCCAGCAGCGACAGACAGGGTCTAGGGCAGTACTTC.

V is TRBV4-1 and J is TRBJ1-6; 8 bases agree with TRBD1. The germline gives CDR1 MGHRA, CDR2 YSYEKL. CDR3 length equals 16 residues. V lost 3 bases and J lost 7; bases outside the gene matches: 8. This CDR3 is CASSQPGTGGNSPLHF. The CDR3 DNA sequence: TGCGCCAGCAGCCAGCCCGGGACAGGAGGAAATTCACCCCTCCACTTT.

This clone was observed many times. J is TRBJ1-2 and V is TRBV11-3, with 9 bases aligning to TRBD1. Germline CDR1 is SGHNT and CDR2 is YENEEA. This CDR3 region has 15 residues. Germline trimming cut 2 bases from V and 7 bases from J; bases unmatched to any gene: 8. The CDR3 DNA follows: TGTGCCAGCAGCTTAAACCAACAGGGGGCCATTGGCTACACCTTC. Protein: CASSLNQQGAIGYTF.

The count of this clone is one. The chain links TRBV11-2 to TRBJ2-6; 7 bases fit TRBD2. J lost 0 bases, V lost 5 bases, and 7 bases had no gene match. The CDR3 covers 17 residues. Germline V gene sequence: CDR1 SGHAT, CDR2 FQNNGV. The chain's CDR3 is CASSRPGRGSGANVLTF. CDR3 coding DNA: TGTGCCAGCAGCCGCCCAGGGAGGGGCTCTGGGGCCAACGTCCTGACTTTC.

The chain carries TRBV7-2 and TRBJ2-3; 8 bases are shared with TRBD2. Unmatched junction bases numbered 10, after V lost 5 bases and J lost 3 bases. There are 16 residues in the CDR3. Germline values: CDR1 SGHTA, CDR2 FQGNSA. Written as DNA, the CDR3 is TGTGCCAGCAGCCCCGAGCGGGGGATGGGGACAGATACGCAGTATTTT. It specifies CASSPERGMGTDTQYF.

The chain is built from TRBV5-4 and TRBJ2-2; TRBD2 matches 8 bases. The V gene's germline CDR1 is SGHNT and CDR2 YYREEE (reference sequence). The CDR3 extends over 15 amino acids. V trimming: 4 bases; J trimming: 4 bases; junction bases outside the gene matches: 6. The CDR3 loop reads CASSPGGAGTGELFF. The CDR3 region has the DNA TGTGCCAGCAGCCCGGGGGGGGCGGGCACCGGGGAGCTGTTTTTT.

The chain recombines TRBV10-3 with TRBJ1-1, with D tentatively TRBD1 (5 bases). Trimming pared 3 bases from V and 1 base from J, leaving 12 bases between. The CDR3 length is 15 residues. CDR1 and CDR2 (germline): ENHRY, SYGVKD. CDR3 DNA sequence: TGTGCCATCAGTGACACAGGAGTCCCGAACACTGAAGCTTTCTTT. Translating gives CAISDTGVPNTEAFF.

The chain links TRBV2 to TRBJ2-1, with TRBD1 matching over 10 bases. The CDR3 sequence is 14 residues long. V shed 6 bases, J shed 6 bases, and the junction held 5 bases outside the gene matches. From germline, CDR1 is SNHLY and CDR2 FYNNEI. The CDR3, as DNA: TGTGCCAGCAGAAGACAGGGGGCGCCCAATGAGCAGTTCTTC. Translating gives CASRRQGAPNEQFF. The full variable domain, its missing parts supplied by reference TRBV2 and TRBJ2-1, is EPEVTQTPSHQVTQMGQEVILRCVPISNHLYFYWYRQILGQKVEFLVSFYNNEISEKSEIFDDQFSVERPDGSNFTLKIRSTKLEDSAMYFCASRRQGAPNEQFFGPGTRLTVL.

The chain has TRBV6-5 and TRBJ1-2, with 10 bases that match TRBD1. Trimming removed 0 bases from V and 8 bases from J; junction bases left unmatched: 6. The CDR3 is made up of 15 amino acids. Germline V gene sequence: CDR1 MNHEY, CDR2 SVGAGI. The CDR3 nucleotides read TGTGCCAGCAGTTACTCCGGACAGGGGGTGAGGGGCTACACCTTC. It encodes CASSYSGQGVRGYTF.

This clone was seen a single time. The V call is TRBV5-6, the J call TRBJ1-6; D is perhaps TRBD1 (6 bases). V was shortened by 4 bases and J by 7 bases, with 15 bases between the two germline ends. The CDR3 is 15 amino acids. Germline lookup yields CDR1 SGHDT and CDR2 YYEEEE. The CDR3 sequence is CASSTSTGGNSPLHF. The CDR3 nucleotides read TGTGCCAGCAGCACCTCGACAGGTGGGAATTCACCCCTCCACTTT.

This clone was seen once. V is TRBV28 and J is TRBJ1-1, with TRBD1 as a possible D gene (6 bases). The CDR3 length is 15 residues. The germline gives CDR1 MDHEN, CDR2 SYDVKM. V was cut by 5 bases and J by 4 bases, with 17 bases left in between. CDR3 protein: CASSPGTTSRTEAFF. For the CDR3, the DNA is TGTGCCAGCAGTCCAGGGACAACCTCGCGCACTGAAGCTTTCTTT.

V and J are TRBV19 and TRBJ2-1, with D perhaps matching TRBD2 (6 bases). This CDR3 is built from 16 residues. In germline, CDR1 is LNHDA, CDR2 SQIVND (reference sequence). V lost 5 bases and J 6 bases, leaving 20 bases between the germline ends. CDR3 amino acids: CASSVQGRLLANEQFF. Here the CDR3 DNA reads TGTGCCAGTAGTGTTCAAGGGAGGCTATTAGCCAATGAGCAGTTCTTC.

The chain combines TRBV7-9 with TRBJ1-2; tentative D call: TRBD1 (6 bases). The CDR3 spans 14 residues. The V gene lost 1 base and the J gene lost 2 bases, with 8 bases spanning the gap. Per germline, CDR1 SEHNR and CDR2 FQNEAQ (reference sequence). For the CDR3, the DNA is TGTGCCAGCAGCTTAGAAGGACAGAACTATGGCTACACCTTC. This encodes CASSLEGQNYGYTF.